Below, 8 T cell receptor beta chains from the same sample are listed, as sequenced in a study of cytomegalovirus exposure and HLA in healthy donors. Primers: 60 Vbeta forward and 13 Jbeta reverse. Generated by immunoSEQ multiplex PCR, the TCRdb table keeps only in-frame clones and is missing some. Among around 75,000 clones listed, 75% to 85% were seen once. The material sequenced was PBMCs. The receptors stem from a man in his forties or fifties in good health and CMV-seronegative.

The chain employs TRBV7-9 and TRBJ2-2; 7 bases agree with TRBD1. CDR1 is SEHNR and CDR2 is FQNEAQ in the germline V gene (reference sequence). The CDR3 totals 15 residues. J lost 5 bases, V lost 3 bases, and 6 bases had no gene match. The CDR3 is CASSLDRLRTGELFF. The CDR3, as DNA: TGTGCCAGCAGCTTGGACAGGTTGCGGACCGGGGAGCTGTTTTTT. The full variable domain, in which reference TRBV7-9 and TRBJ2-2 provide the parts outside the CDR3, is DTGVSQNPRHKITKRGQNVTFRCDPISEHNRLYWYRQTLGQGPEFLTYFQNEAQLEKSRLLSDRFSAERPKGSFSTLEIQRTEQGDSAMYLCASSLDRLRTGELFFGEGSRLTVL.

V usage is TRBV19 and J usage is TRBJ1-5, with 8 nucleotides matching TRBD1. The germline CDR1 and CDR2 sequences are LNHDA and SQIVND (reference sequence). The CDR3 covers 15 residues. V shed 8 bases, J shed 6 bases, and the junction held 12 bases outside the gene matches. DNA for the CDR3: TGTGCCAGTTCTCCCTCGGACAGGGTGAGTCAGCCCCAGCATTTT. It specifies CASSPSDRVSQPQHF.

The chain couples TRBV10-3 to TRBJ2-7; possible D gene TRBD2, 6 bases. The CDR3 consists of 12 residues. Trimming left V 6 bases short and J 3 bases short, with 9 bases between. Looked up from germline, CDR1 is ENHRY and CDR2 is SYGVKD. The CDR3: CAIRREGYEQYF. The CDR3 coding sequence is TGTGCCATCAGGCGGGAAGGCTACGAGCAGTACTTC.

The table lists this clone with a count of one. The CDR3 sequence: CASIGTGDYGYTF. The CDR3 nucleotides read TGTGCCAGCATTGGGACAGGGGACTATGGCTACACCTTC. The rearrangement uses TRBV6-5 and TRBJ1-2, with 10 bases identical to TRBD1. The CDR3 is 13 residues long. Germline values: CDR1 MNHEY, CDR2 SVGAGI. Germline trimming cut 7 bases from V and 3 bases from J; bases unmatched to any gene: 2.

The V call is TRBV6-5, the J call TRBJ2-7; tentatively, D is TRBD2 (5 bases). This CDR3 contains 14 residues. CDR1 and CDR2 from the germline V gene are MNHEY and SVGAGI. The V end lost 0 bases, the J end lost 5 bases, and 11 bases lay between the germline ends. This CDR3 reads CASSYSYGLNEQYF. The CDR3 DNA is TGTGCCAGCAGTTACTCGTACGGACTGAACGAGCAGTACTTC.

This clone was seen just once. The rearrangement uses TRBV5-5 and TRBJ1-3, with a tentative D call TRBD1 (5 bases). In germline, CDR1 is SGHKS, CDR2 YYEKEE (reference sequence). Trimming stripped 1 base from V and 0 bases from J, with 8 bases between. The length of the CDR3 is 15 residues. CDR3 protein: CASSLRGYSGNTIYF. In DNA form, the CDR3 reads TGTGCCAGCAGCTTGAGGGGATACTCTGGAAACACCATATATTTT.

The chain joins TRBV6-5 to TRBJ2-7; 10 bases line up with TRBD2. J lost 6 bases, V lost 2 bases, and 4 bases had no gene match. The V gene's germline CDR1 is MNHEY and CDR2 SVGAGI. The CDR3 totals 14 residues. The CDR3 region is CASSYRLAGGEQYF. Here the CDR3 DNA reads TGTGCCAGCAGTTACCGATTAGCGGGGGGCGAGCAGTACTTC.

The chain combines TRBV18 with TRBJ2-5; a weak D match, TRBD2 (7 bases). Germline V gene sequence: CDR1 KGHSH, CDR2 LQKENI. The length of the CDR3 is 13 residues. Trimming removed 6 bases from V and 3 bases from J, with 11 bases in between. CDR3 sequence reads: CASSTGREETQYF. The CDR3 DNA sequence: TGTGCCAGCTCTACAGGGAGGGAAGAGACCCAGTACTTC.